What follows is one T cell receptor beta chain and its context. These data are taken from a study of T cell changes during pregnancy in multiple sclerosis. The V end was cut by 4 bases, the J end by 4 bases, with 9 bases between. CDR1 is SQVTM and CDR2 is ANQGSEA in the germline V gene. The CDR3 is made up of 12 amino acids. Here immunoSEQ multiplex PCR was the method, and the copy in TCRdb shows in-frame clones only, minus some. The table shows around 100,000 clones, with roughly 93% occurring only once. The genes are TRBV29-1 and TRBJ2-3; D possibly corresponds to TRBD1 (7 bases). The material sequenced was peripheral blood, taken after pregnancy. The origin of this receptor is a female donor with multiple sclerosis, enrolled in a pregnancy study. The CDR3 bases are TGCAGCGTTGCCAGGGGGGCAGATACGCAGTATTTT. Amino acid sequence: CSVARGADTQYF.